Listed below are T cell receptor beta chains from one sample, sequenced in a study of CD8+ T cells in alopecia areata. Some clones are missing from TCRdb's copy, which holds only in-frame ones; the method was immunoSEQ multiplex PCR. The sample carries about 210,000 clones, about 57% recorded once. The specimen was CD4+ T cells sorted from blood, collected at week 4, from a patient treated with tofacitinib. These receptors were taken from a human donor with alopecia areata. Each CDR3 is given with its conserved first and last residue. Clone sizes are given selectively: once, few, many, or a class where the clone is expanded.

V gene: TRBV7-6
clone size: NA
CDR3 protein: CASSLAQTDYEQYF

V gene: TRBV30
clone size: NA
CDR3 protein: CAWNGDRGHGYTF

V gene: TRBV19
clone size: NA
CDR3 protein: CASSSTRDSPLHF

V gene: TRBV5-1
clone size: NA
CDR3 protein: CASSMGQGGETQYF

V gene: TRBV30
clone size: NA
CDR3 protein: CAWSVLGTEAFF

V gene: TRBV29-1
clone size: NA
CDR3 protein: CSVEVIGRTKNIQYF

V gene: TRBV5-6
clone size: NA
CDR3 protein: CASSLASYEQYF

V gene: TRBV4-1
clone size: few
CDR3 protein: CASSRNRVDGYTF

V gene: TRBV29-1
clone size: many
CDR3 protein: CSVVTGATEAFF

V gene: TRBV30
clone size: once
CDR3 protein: CAWSVDGNRGGSYNEQFF

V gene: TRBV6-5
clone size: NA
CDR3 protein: CASSYSGSTEAFF

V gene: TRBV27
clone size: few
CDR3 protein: CASSEATGSVGRAFF

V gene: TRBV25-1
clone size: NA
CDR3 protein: CASTPGTAGPYGYTF

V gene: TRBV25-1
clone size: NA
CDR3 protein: CASSGRGRNGAGITEAFF

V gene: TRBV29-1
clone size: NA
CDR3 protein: CSVTGADTQYF

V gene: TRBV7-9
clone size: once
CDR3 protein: CASRGPPTYEQYF

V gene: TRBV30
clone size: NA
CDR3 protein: CSGGGETQYF

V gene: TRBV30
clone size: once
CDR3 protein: CAWSGDNSPYEQYF

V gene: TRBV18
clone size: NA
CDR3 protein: CASSPPTGNEQYF

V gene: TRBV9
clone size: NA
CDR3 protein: CASSVLSRDNEQFF

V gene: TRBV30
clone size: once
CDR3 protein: CAWSVFYMTMNTEAFF

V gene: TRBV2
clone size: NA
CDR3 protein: CASSGRLDYTF

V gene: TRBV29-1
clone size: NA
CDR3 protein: CSVQGRGTYEQYF

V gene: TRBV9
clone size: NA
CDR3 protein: CASSVASQGVSTEAFF

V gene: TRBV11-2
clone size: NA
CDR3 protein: CASSLDLGQGLRYGYTF

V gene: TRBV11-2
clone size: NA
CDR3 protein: CASSPRGQFYNEQFF

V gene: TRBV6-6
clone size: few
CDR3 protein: CASSYLVGGPSREQYF

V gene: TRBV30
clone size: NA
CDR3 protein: CAWRERGRNTEAFF

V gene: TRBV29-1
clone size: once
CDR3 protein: CSVDYTDTQYF

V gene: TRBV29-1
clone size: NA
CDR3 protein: CSVEDGGANEQFF

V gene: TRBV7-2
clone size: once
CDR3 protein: CASSRSAYEQYF

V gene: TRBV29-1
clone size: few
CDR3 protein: CSARNSQTETQYF

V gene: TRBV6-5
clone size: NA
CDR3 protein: CASSSTGLINTEAFF

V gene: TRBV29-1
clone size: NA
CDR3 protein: CSVAVAGAPYEQYF

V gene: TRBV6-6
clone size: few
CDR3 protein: CASLVRTVTNEKLFF

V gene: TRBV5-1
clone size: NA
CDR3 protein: CASSPGSISTQETQYF

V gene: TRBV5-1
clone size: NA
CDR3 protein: CASSLERVLDSPLHF

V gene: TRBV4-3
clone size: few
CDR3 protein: CASSQDGLLGTQYF

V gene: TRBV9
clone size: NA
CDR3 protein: CASSPSTGIGYTF

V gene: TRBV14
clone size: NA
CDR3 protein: CASSPGVWTEAFF

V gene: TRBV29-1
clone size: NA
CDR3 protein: CSVGWAPHSNQPQHF

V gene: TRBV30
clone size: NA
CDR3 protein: CAWSSTNTEAFF

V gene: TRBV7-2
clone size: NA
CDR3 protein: CASSSPGPAQYF

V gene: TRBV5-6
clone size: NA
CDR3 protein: CASSFRLGGGTNEKLFF

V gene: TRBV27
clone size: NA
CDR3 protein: CASSYTRNQPQHF

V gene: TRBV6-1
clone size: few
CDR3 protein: CASSEETQYF

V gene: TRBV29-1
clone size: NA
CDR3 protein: CSVEEWAGTEAFF

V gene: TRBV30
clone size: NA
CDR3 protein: CAWKGDAKNIQYF

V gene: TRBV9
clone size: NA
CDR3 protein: CASSDGQANYGYTF

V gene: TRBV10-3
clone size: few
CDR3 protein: CAIAGTQNYNEQFF

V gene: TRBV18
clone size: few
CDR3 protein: CASSPRKGGSVETQYF

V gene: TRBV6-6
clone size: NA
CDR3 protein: CASSGGSNYGYTF

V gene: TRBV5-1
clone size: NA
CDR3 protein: CASAFARNRGLSYNEQFF

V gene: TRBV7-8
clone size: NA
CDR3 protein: CASAGLETQYF

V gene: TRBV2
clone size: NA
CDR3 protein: CASGINRDTGELFF

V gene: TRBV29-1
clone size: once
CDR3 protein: CSVVRVSSYNEQFF

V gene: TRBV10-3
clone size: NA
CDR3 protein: CAIDMTSGGPYEQYF

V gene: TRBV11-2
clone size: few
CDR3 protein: CASSFPSGNIQYF

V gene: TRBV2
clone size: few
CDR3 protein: CATLKTEFTEAFF